Shown below are 25 T cell receptor beta chains from a single sample sequenced in a study of identical twins. Each CDR3 protein gets one entry after TCRdb re-called the 5' RACE reads with MiXCR. The data show about 220,000 distinct CDR3 sequences, 6.5% seen once. These data were also reused for a study on T cells expressing NK-cell markers.

The specimen was CD8+ T cells sorted from blood. All receptors come from a woman between 18 and 30 years old in good health.

The V call is TRBV27, the J call TRBJ1-1; D may be TRBD1 (5 bases). The V gene's germline CDR1 is MNHEY and CDR2 SMNVEV (reference sequence). The length of the CDR3 is 14 residues. Trimming took 2 bases from V and 7 from J, leaving 14 bases between them. DNA of the CDR3: TGTGCCAGCAGTTTAGGTTGGCAGGGAGGTGAAGCTTTCTTT. Translating it yields CASSLGWQGGEAFF.

J is TRBJ1-1 and V is TRBV11-2, with D possibly matching TRBD1 (5 bases). Germline V gene data show CDR1 as SGHAT and CDR2 as FQNNGV. The CDR3 consists of 15 residues. V was pared by 5 bases and J by 3 bases, with 16 bases between. This CDR3 reads CASSQGGGWDTEAFF. The CDR3 DNA reads as TGTGCCAGCAGCCAGGGAGGAGGTTGGGACACTGAAGCTTTCTTT.

This clonotype was seen at least ten times. CDR3 nucleotides: TGTGCCAGCAGCTTACCTGTGGGGATGAACTACGAGCAGTACTTC. Translated: CASSLPVGMNYEQYF. The chain has TRBV11-2 and TRBJ2-7; no reliable D call. V lost 2 bases to trimming and J lost 3 bases, with 14 bases between them. Germline lookup yields CDR1 SGHAT and CDR2 FQNNGV. This CDR3 region has 15 residues. Drawing the rest from reference TRBV11-2 and TRBJ2-7, the complete variable domain is EAGVAQSPRYKIIEKRQSVAFWCNPISGHATLYWYQQILGQGPKLLIQFQNNGVVDDSQLPKDRFSAERLKGVDSTLKIQPAKLEDSAVYLCASSLPVGMNYEQYFGPGTRLTVT.

V and J are TRBV9 and TRBJ2-1, with 7 nucleotides matching TRBD2. CDR1 SGDLS and CDR2 YYNGEE come from the germline V gene. The V and J ends lost 4 bases and 0 bases, in that order; junction bases with no gene match: 10. The CDR3 has 17 amino acids. The DNA of the CDR3 is TGTGCCAGCAGCCCTTGGGGGGGGGAAAGCTCCTACAATGAGCAGTTCTTC. Its protein is CASSPWGGESSYNEQFF. Using reference TRBV9 and TRBJ2-1 for the parts outside the CDR3, the full variable domain is DSGVTQTPKHLITATGQRVTLRCSPRSGDLSVYWYQQSLDQGLQFLIQYYNGEERAKGNILERFSAQQFPDLHSELNLSSLELGDSALYFCASSPWGGESSYNEQFFGPGTRLTVL.

This clonotype was recorded a few times. V is TRBV25-1 and J is TRBJ2-1; D is possibly TRBD2 (6 bases). Germline V gene sequence: CDR1 MGHDK, CDR2 SYGVNS. This CDR3 region has 19 residues. The V end lost 1 base, the J end lost 2 bases, and 21 bases lay between the germline ends. The CDR3 DNA follows: TGTGCCAGCAGTGAATCCATTTCGTATTACGGGAGTACCTACAATGAGCAGTTCTTC. Its translation: CASSESISYYGSTYNEQFF.

This clonotype has at least ten counts. The gene calls are TRBV4-3 and TRBJ2-6, with TRBD2 matching 14 bases. The CDR3 is made up of 18 amino acids. With 0 bases clipped from V and 3 bases from J, the junction kept 1 base outside the gene matches. CDR1 LGHNA and CDR2 YSLEER come from the germline V gene. The DNA for the CDR3 is TGCGCCAGCAGCCAAGAGGGACTAGCGGGAGTTGGGGCCAACGTCCTGACTTTC. This sequence encodes CASSQEGLAGVGANVLTF.

This clonotype was counted at least ten times. V gene TRBV12-3 or TRBV12-4 combines with J gene TRBJ2-7; the match to TRBD1 covers 8 bases. This CDR3 has 14 residues. The trim removed 3 bases at V and 4 bases at J, leaving 5 bases unmatched. This chain's CDR3 is CASSLGTGRYEQYF. The CDR3 DNA follows: TGTGCCAGCAGTTTGGGGACAGGACGTTACGAGCAGTACTTC.

The V and J genes are TRBV18 and TRBJ2-5; D gene unclear. This CDR3 has 15 residues. Per germline, CDR1 KGHSH and CDR2 LQKENI. Trimming removed 2 bases from V and 2 bases from J, with 12 bases in between. The CDR3 loop reads CASSPSPQSQETQYF. The CDR3 nucleotides are TGTGCCAGCTCACCATCCCCCCAATCACAAGAGACCCAGTACTTC.

This clonotype was counted between two and nine times. V and J are TRBV12-3 or TRBV12-4 and TRBJ1-1, with D possibly matching TRBD1 (6 bases). The CDR3 runs to 11 residues. V was clipped by 11 bases and J by 4 bases, with 11 bases between them. CDR3 amino acids: CAGGRGTEAFF. DNA for the CDR3: TGTGCCGGGGGCAGGGGCACTGAAGCTTTCTTT.

The table lists this clonotype with many counts. The V call is TRBV29-1, the J call TRBJ1-2; 9 bases are shared with TRBD1. This CDR3 comprises 14 residues. V dropped 7 bases and J dropped 4; count of bases not matched to a gene: 10. Germline V gene sequence: CDR1 SQVTM, CDR2 ANQGSEA. The CDR3 DNA reads TGCAGCGCTTGGACAGGGGCTGGGCTCTATGGCTACACCTTC. This gives the protein CSAWTGAGLYGYTF.

The J gene is TRBJ2-1, the V gene TRBV6-5, with 12 bases identical to TRBD2. V dropped 0 bases and J dropped 9; count of bases not matched to a gene: 12. CDR1 and CDR2 (germline): MNHEY, SVGAGI. This CDR3 region has 18 residues. The CDR3 DNA follows: TGTGCCAGCAGTTACTCCCTCCCGACTAGCGGGAGTGACACTGAGCAGTTCTTC. Translating it yields CASSYSLPTSGSDTEQFF.

This clonotype was counted only a few times. V gene TRBV6-8 combines with J gene TRBJ2-3; D may match TRBD1 or TRBD2 (5 bases each). Trimming took off 2 bases at V and 2 bases at J, with 14 bases between the two ends. The CDR3 covers 16 residues. The germline CDR1 and CDR2 sequences are MNHGY and SAAAGT. The CDR3 region is CASSYRDGITTDTQYF. In nucleotides, the CDR3 is TGTGCCAGCAGTTACCGGGACGGAATTACCACAGATACGCAGTATTTT.

This clonotype was observed a handful of times. The genes are TRBV29-1 and TRBJ1-2; D remains ambiguous. V was pared by 5 bases and J by 7 bases, with 14 bases between. The V gene's germline CDR1 is SQVTM and CDR2 ANQGSEA. The CDR3 is 12 amino acids. This CDR3 reads CSVPTLPFGYTF. The CDR3 bases are TGCAGCGTTCCTACCCTGCCGTTTGGCTACACCTTC.

The chain uses TRBV27 and TRBJ1-2; TRBD1 might be the D (6 bases). There are 13 residues in the CDR3. V was shortened by 8 bases and J by 8 bases, with 18 bases between the two germline ends. Germline V gene data show CDR1 as MNHEY and CDR2 as SMNVEV (reference sequence). CDR3 DNA sequence: TGTGCCAGCGGCCCACAGGGTATGGGGGGCTACACCTTC. Encoded protein: CASGPQGMGGYTF.

This clonotype was seen more than once but under ten times. J is TRBJ2-2 and V is TRBV7-9; the D gene is possibly TRBD2 (6 bases). In germline, CDR1 is SEHNR, CDR2 FQNEAQ (reference sequence). V was cut by 6 bases and J by 7 bases, with 15 bases left in between. The CDR3 covers 14 residues. The CDR3 loop reads CASRPTGGVGELFF. The CDR3 region has the DNA TGTGCCAGCAGACCTACAGGAGGGGTCGGGGAGCTGTTTTTT. Full variable domain (remainder filled in from reference TRBV7-9 and TRBJ2-2): DTGVSQNPRHKITKRGQNVTFRCDPISEHNRLYWYRQTLGQGPEFLTYFQNEAQLEKSRLLSDRFSAERPKGSFSTLEIQRTEQGDSAMYLCASRPTGGVGELFFGEGSRLTVL.

This clonotype was seen repeatedly, ten times or more. The chain is built from TRBV7-2 and TRBJ2-7; D call uncertain. Germline V gene lookup returns CDR1 SGHTA and CDR2 FQGNSA. The ends were cut back, 5 bases at V and 6 bases at J, with 8 bases in the middle. The CDR3 length is 11 residues. CDR3 DNA sequence: TGTGCCAGCAGCCTCGACTTCGAGCAGTACTTC. Protein sequence: CASSLDFEQYF.

J is TRBJ2-1 and V is TRBV12-3 or TRBV12-4; unclear D gene. V lost 2 bases and J 8 bases, leaving 10 bases between the germline ends. The CDR3 contains 13 residues. CDR3 DNA: TGTGCCAGCAGTTTATCGTCGTACGATGAGCAGTTCTTC. It is translated as CASSLSSYDEQFF.

In this sample, this clonotype turned up a few times. The chain is built from TRBV20-1 and TRBJ2-1, with 11 bases that match TRBD2. Germline CDR1 is DFQATT and CDR2 is SNEGSKA (reference sequence). V trimming: 5 bases; J trimming: 3 bases; junction bases outside the gene matches: 9. The CDR3 is made up of 16 amino acids. The chain's CDR3 is CSASGTSGLYYNEQFF. The CDR3 bases are TGCAGTGCTTCCGGGACTAGCGGACTATACTACAATGAGCAGTTCTTC.

The chain uses TRBV9 and TRBJ2-1; D gene unclear. The germline V gene encodes CDR1 SGDLS and CDR2 YYNGEE. V lost 2 bases and J 0 bases, leaving 12 bases between the germline ends. This CDR3 has 16 amino acids. The CDR3 here is CASSVWPQSSYNEQFF. The CDR3 region has the DNA TGTGCCAGCAGCGTTTGGCCCCAGAGCTCCTACAATGAGCAGTTCTTC.

This chain uses TRBV6-5 with TRBJ1-2, with unresolved D. CDR1 and CDR2 from the germline V gene are MNHEY and SVGAGI. Deletions cut 2 bases from V and 2 bases from J, with 6 bases between. The CDR3 runs 13 residues. The CDR3 region is CASSYAENYGYTF. CDR3 DNA sequence: TGTGCCAGCAGTTACGCGGAGAACTATGGCTACACCTTC.

J is TRBJ1-5 and V is TRBV7-6; D not resolved. CDR3 length: 15 residues. Trimming took 2 bases from V and 0 from J, leaving 8 bases between them. Looked up from germline, CDR1 is SGHVS and CDR2 is FNYEAQ. The CDR3 reads CASSLSVASNQPQHF. The CDR3 DNA follows: TGTGCCAGCAGCTTAAGTGTAGCTAGCAATCAGCCCCAGCATTTT.

There are a few counts of this clonotype. The V gene is TRBV6-2 or TRBV6-3, the J gene TRBJ2-7; 13 positions agree with TRBD2. Germline CDR1 MNHEY, CDR2 SVGEGT. The CDR3 has 16 amino acids. V shed 2 bases, J shed 5 bases, and the junction held 6 bases outside the gene matches. The CDR3 sequence is CASSYTSGGARDEQYF. The CDR3 DNA follows: TGTGCCAGCAGTTACACTAGCGGGGGGGCCAGAGACGAGCAGTACTTC.

This clonotype came up many times. V and J are TRBV15 and TRBJ2-7; D possibly uses TRBD1 or TRBD2 (5 bases each). From germline, CDR1 is LNHNV and CDR2 YYDKDF (reference sequence). With 3 bases removed from V and 3 bases from J, the gap between germline ends came to 18 bases. This CDR3 has 16 residues. The CDR3 nucleotides read TGTGCCACCAGCAGCTCCCTTACCGGGACCCTCTACGAGCAGTACTTC. Amino acids: CATSSSLTGTLYEQYF.

Comment on this clonotype: Possible read error: a much larger clone is one base away. The V call is TRBV3-1, the J call TRBJ2-3; D uncertain. The germline V gene has CDR1 LGHDT and CDR2 YNNKEL (reference sequence). The CDR3 is 11 amino acids. CDR3 nucleotides: TGTGCCAGCAGCCAAGAGGATACGCTGTATTTT. As protein: CASSQEDTLYF.

This sequence joins TRBV7-6 and TRBJ2-1, with D possibly TRBD2 on 5 matching bases. Germline CDR1 and CDR2: SGHVS and FNYEAQ. Trimming removed 2 bases from V and 6 bases from J, with 14 bases in between. The CDR3 is made up of 15 amino acids. The CDR3 spells CASSLRSLAGNEQFF. In nucleotides, the CDR3 is TGTGCCAGCAGCTTAAGGAGCCTAGCTGGCAATGAGCAGTTCTTC.